Below are 20 T cell receptor beta chains sequenced from a single sample in a study of shared T cell receptors in the human thymus. Produced via immunoSEQ multiplex PCR; TCRdb's table is partial and in-frame only. The table has more than 300,000 clones, roughly 94% seen once. Sequencing input: thymocytes. All receptors come from a human donor.

The rearrangement links TRBV13 to TRBJ2-1; D gene unclear. CDR3 length equals 13 residues. V lost 0 bases and J lost 3, with 3 bases in between. Germline V gives CDR1 PRHDT, CDR2 FYEKMQ (reference sequence). The CDR3 protein is CASSLGDYNEQFF. The CDR3 bases are TGTGCCAGCAGCTTAGGGGACTACAATGAGCAGTTCTTC.

V and J are TRBV4-3 and TRBJ2-4; D tentatively fits TRBD1 or TRBD2 (6 bases each). CDR3 length: 15 amino acids. The V end lost 0 bases, the J end lost 4 bases, and 10 bases lay between the germline ends. CDR1 LGHNA and CDR2 YSLEER come from the germline V gene. CDR3: CASSQEGGGKNIQYF. The CDR3 DNA is TGCGCCAGCAGCCAAGAAGGAGGGGGAAAAAACATTCAGTACTTC.

The V gene is TRBV5-6, the J gene TRBJ1-1; maybe TRBD1 (5 bases). The germline gives CDR1 SGHDT, CDR2 YYEEEE. The CDR3 is made up of 12 amino acids. V was shortened by 4 bases and J by 7 bases, with 11 bases between the two germline ends. The CDR3 spells CASSPAGGEAFF. In DNA form, the CDR3 reads TGTGCCAGCAGCCCGGCTGGGGGTGAAGCTTTCTTT.

The chain employs TRBV7-9 and TRBJ2-1; 9 bases are a match to TRBD1. This CDR3 region has 16 residues. V dropped 5 bases and J dropped 6; count of bases not matched to a gene: 11. CDR1 and CDR2 from the germline V gene are SEHNR and FQNEAQ (reference sequence). CDR3 sequence reads: CASSIHRGRRSNEQFF. DNA for the CDR3: TGTGCCAGCAGCATACACAGGGGGCGGAGGAGCAATGAGCAGTTCTTC.

The chain combines TRBV29-1 with TRBJ1-1; 8 bases match TRBD1. Germline V CDR1 and CDR2: SQVTM, ANQGSEA. The CDR3 loop spans 14 amino acids. Trimming cost V 7 bases and J 1 base; bases outside gene matches: 8. The CDR3 region is CSGGPGQGNTEAFF. CDR3 bases: TGCAGCGGTGGCCCAGGACAGGGGAACACTGAAGCTTTCTTT.

The genes are TRBV28 and TRBJ1-1; the D gene is possibly TRBD1 (6 bases). Germline V gives CDR1 MDHEN, CDR2 SYDVKM. V was clipped by 0 bases and J by 1 base, with 27 bases between them. CDR3 size: 21 residues. This CDR3 is CASSLCIRTGIRGWRNTEAFF. The CDR3 nucleotides are TGTGCCAGCAGTTTATGCATAAGAACAGGGATCCGAGGATGGAGGAACACTGAAGCTTTCTTT.

The chain combines TRBV25-1 with TRBJ2-1; D may match TRBD1 or TRBD2 (5 bases each). In germline, CDR1 is MGHDK, CDR2 SYGVNS. The CDR3 is made up of 14 amino acids. V lost 1 base to trimming and J lost 15 bases, with 19 bases between them. The CDR3 region is CASSEWASGRGWFF. CDR3 nucleotide sequence: TGTGCCAGCAGTGAATGGGCGTCGGGACGGGGATGGTTCTTC.

This rearrangement joins TRBV10-2 to TRBJ1-2, with 7 bases that match TRBD1. Per the germline V gene, CDR1 is WSHSY and CDR2 is SAAADI. The CDR3 covers 14 residues. V was clipped by 6 bases and J by 7 bases; unmatched bases: 11. CDR3 loop: CASSGDRAARGYTF. The CDR3 DNA follows: TGCGCCAGCAGCGGTGACAGGGCCGCACGTGGCTACACCTTC.

The rearrangement links TRBV7-3 to TRBJ2-1; TRBD1 matches at 7 bases. CDR1 and CDR2 (germline): SGHTA, FQGTGA. Trimming cost V 11 bases and J 3 bases; bases outside gene matches: 4. The CDR3 is 12 amino acids. CDR3 nucleotides: TGTGCCCCCCGACAGGGCTACAATGAGCAGTTCTTC. Residues: CAPRQGYNEQFF.

This clone was detected only a few times. J is TRBJ1-1 and V is TRBV5-4, with TRBD1 as a possible D gene (5 bases). Germline CDR1 SGHNT, CDR2 YYREEE (reference sequence). The CDR3 consists of 13 residues. Deletions cut 10 bases from V and 4 bases from J, with 17 bases between. The CDR3 here is CAYSGEGSTEAFF. As DNA, the CDR3 is TGTGCCTATTCGGGGGAAGGGAGCACTGAAGCTTTCTTT.

The J gene is TRBJ2-7, the V gene TRBV2, with 7 bases that match TRBD2. Losses at the gene ends were 9 bases for V and 2 bases for J; bases not matched to a gene: 7. The CDR3 consists of 13 residues. Germline CDR1 SNHLY, CDR2 FYNNEI. The CDR3: CASGEGRPYEQYF. The CDR3 nucleotides read TGTGCCAGTGGGGAGGGCCGCCCCTACGAGCAGTACTTC.

The rearrangement joins TRBV11-2 to TRBJ2-7, with TRBD1 matching 7 bases. This CDR3 has 12 residues. The V gene's germline CDR1 is SGHAT and CDR2 FQNNGV. With V trimmed by 5 bases and J by 3 bases, 1 base remained unmatched. CDR3: CASSPGGYEQYF. DNA for the CDR3: TGTGCCAGCAGCCCAGGGGGCTACGAGCAGTACTTC.

This chain connects TRBV6-5 to TRBJ2-1, with 9 bases matching TRBD2. Per the germline V gene, CDR1 is MNHEY and CDR2 is SVGAGI. With 5 bases clipped from V and 1 base from J, the junction kept 3 bases outside the gene matches. The CDR3 sequence is 15 residues long. CDR3 sequence: CASSNLAGSYNEQFF. The CDR3 DNA sequence: TGTGCCAGCAGTAACCTAGCGGGATCCTACAATGAGCAGTTCTTC.

V gene TRBV11-2 combines with J gene TRBJ1-1; a possible D gene is TRBD1 (5 bases). Germline assignment: CDR1 SGHAT and CDR2 FQNNGV. The CDR3 is made up of 14 amino acids. V was cut by 6 bases and J by 8 bases, with 19 bases left in between. DNA for the CDR3: TGTGCCAGCAGGGCAGGGACGGCGTATGAAGAAGCTTTCTTT. Translation: CASRAGTAYEEAFF. Full variable domain (remainder filled in from reference TRBV11-2 and TRBJ1-1): EAGVAQSPRYKIIEKRQSVAFWCNPISGHATLYWYQQILGQGPKLLIQFQNNGVVDDSQLPKDRFSAERLKGVDSTLKIQPAKLEDSAVYLCASRAGTAYEEAFFGQGTRLTVV.

This chain links TRBV5-1 with TRBJ2-3; D uncertain. The CDR3 covers 16 residues. Germline loops: CDR1 SGHRS, CDR2 YFSETQ. V shed 4 bases and J shed 0 bases, with 15 bases lying between them. DNA for the CDR3: TGCGCCAGCAGCCCTCACAGCAGAGCTAGCACAGATACGCAGTATTTT. Its protein product is CASSPHSRASTDTQYF.

The chain links TRBV5-1 to TRBJ2-2; 14 bases fit TRBD2. V lost 1 base, J lost 9 bases, and 8 bases stayed unmatched. Looked up from germline, CDR1 is SGHRS and CDR2 is YFSETQ. The CDR3 length is 17 residues. The CDR3 DNA reads as TGCGCCAGCAGCTTGCCCCGACTAGCGGGAGGGGTATGGGAGCTGTTTTTT. Translated, it gives CASSLPRLAGGVWELFF.

V is TRBV7-9 and J is TRBJ1-1; D gene ambiguous. V was pared by 2 bases and J by 1 base, with 5 bases between. Looked up from germline, CDR1 is SEHNR and CDR2 is FQNEAQ (reference sequence). CDR3 length equals 13 residues. For the CDR3, the DNA is TGTGCCAGCAGCTTACCTAAGAACACTGAAGCTTTCTTT. Protein sequence: CASSLPKNTEAFF. Supplemented by reference TRBV7-9 and TRBJ1-1, the full variable domain reads DTGVSQNPRHKITKRGQNVTFRCDPISEHNRLYWYRQTLGQGPEFLTYFQNEAQLEKSRLLSDRFSAERPKGSFSTLEIQRTEQGDSAMYLCASSLPKNTEAFFGQGTRLTVV.

The chain uses TRBV9 and TRBJ2-1; 8 bases are a match to TRBD2. J lost 5 bases, V lost 4 bases, and 11 bases had no gene match. CDR1 is SGDLS and CDR2 is YYNGEE in the germline V gene. The CDR3 loop spans 16 amino acids. CDR3 sequence: CASSPSLAEPHNEQFF. The CDR3 nucleotides are TGTGCCAGCAGCCCCTCACTAGCGGAGCCCCACAATGAGCAGTTCTTC. Variable domain in full (rest from reference TRBV9 and TRBJ2-1): DSGVTQTPKHLITATGQRVTLRCSPRSGDLSVYWYQQSLDQGLQFLIQYYNGEERAKGNILERFSAQQFPDLHSELNLSSLELGDSALYFCASSPSLAEPHNEQFFGPGTRLTVL.

V and J are TRBV5-6 and TRBJ2-5; 8 bases align to TRBD1. Germline V gene lookup returns CDR1 SGHDT and CDR2 YYEEEE. The V segment lost 4 bases and the J segment 4 bases; nucleotides outside the gene matches: 3. CDR3 length: 13 amino acids. In DNA form, the CDR3 reads TGTGCCAGCAGCGCAGGGGGCGGAGAGACCCAGTACTTC. Encoded protein: CASSAGGGETQYF.

J is TRBJ1-4 and V is TRBV14, with TRBD1 matching 7 bases. Per the germline V gene, CDR1 is SGHDN and CDR2 is FVKESK. V lost 2 bases, J lost 5 bases, and 11 bases stayed unmatched. This CDR3 is built from 17 residues. The CDR3 DNA sequence: TGTGCCAGCAGCCAAAAAGACTGCCGGGACAGCAATGAAAAACTGTTTTTT. This sequence encodes CASSQKDCRDSNEKLFF.